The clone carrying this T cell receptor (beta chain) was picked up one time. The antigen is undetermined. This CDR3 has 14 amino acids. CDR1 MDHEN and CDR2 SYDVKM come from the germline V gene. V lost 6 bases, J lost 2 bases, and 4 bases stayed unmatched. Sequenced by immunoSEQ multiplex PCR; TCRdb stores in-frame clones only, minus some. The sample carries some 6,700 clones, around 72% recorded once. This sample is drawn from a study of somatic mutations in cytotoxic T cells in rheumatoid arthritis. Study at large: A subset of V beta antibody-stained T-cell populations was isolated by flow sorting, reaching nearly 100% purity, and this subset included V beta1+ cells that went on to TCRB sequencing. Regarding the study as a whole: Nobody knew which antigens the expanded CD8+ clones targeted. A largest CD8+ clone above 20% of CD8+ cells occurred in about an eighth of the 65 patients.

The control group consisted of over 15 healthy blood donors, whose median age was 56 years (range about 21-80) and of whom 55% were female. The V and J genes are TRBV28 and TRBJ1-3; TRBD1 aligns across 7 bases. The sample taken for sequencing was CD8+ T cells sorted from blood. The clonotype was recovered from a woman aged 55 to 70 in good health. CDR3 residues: CASREQGTGNTIYF. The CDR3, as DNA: TGTGCCAGCAGAGAACAGGGGACTGGAAACACCATATATTTT.